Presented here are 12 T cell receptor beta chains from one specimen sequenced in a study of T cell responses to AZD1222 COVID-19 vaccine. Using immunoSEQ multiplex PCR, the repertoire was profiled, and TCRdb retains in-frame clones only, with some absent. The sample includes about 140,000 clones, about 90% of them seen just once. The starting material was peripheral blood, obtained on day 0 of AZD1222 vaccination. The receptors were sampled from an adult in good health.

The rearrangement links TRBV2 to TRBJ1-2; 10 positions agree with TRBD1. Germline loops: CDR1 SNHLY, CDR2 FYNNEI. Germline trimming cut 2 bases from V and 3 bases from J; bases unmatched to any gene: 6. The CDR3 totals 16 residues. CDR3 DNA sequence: TGTGCCAGCAGTGAACCCAGACAGGGGGCTGACTATGGCTACACCTTC. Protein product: CASSEPRQGADYGYTF.

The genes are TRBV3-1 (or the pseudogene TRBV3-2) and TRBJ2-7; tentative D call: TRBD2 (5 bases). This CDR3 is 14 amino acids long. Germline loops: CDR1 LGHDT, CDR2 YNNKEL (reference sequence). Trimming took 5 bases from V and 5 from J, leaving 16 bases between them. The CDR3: CASSFFRGSNEQYF. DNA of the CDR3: TGTGCCAGCAGCTTCTTCCGGGGAAGCAACGAGCAGTACTTC.

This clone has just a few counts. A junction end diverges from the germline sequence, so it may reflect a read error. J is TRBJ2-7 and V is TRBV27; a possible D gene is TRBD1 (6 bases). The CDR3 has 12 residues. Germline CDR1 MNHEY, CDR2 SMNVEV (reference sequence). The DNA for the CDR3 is TGTGCCAGCAGTTCTTACCCGGGACATAGGCACTTC. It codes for CASSSYPGHRHF.

CDR3 in amino acids: CASSQNTGELFF. For the CDR3, the DNA is TGTGCCAGCAGTCAAAACACCGGGGAGCTGTTTTTT. The chain joins TRBV6-2 or TRBV6-3 to TRBJ2-2; D not resolved. This CDR3 is 12 amino acids long. The germline V gene has CDR1 MNHEY and CDR2 SVGEGT. V was shortened by 5 bases and J by 2 bases, with 3 bases between the two germline ends.

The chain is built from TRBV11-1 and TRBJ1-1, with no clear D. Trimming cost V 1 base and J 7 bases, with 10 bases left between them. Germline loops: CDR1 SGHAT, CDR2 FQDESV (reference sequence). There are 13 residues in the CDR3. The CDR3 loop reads CASSLGSGVEAFF. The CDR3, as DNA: TGTGCCAGCAGCTTAGGGTCGGGAGTTGAAGCTTTCTTT.

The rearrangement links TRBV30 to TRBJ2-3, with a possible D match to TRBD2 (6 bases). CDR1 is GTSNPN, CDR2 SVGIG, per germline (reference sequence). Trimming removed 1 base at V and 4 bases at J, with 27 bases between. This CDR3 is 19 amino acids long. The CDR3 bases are TGTGCCTGGAGTGCTCACCCCTTGGGAGGATCTTGGGGCGCAGATACGCAGTATTTT. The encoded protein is CAWSAHPLGGSWGADTQYF.

CDR3 nucleotide sequence: TGTGCCTGGAAGGTCCGGGGGGTTTGGAACACTGAAGCTTTCTTT. This codes for CAWKVRGVWNTEAFF. V usage is TRBV30 and J usage is TRBJ1-1; D might be TRBD1 (5 bases). CDR1 is GTSNPN and CDR2 is SVGIG in the germline V gene (reference sequence). The CDR3 covers 15 residues. Between the trimmed V and J ends, which lost 4 bases and 1 base, there was a span of 16 bases.

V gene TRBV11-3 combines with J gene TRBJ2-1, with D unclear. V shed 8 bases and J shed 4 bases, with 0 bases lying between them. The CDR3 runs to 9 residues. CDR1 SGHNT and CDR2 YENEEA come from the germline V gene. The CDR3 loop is CASYNEQFF. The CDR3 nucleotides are TGTGCCAGCTACAATGAGCAGTTCTTC.

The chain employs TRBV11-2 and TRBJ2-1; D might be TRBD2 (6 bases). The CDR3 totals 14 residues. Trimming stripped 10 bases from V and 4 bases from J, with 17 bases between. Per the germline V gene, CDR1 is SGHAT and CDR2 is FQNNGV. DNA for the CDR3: TGTGCCACCCAATTGAGCGGGCCGTACAATGAGCAGTTCTTC. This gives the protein CATQLSGPYNEQFF. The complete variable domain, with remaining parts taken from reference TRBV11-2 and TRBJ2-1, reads EAGVAQSPRYKIIEKRQSVAFWCNPISGHATLYWYQQILGQGPKLLIQFQNNGVVDDSQLPKDRFSAERLKGVDSTLKIQPAKLEDSAVYLCATQLSGPYNEQFFGPGTRLTVL.

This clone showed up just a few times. This CDR3 reads CASSSPGSTEAFF. In DNA form, the CDR3 reads TGTGCCAGCAGTTCCCCAGGGAGCACTGAAGCTTTCTTT. The chain has TRBV6-5 and TRBJ1-1; D perhaps matches TRBD1 (5 bases). The germline V gene encodes CDR1 MNHEY and CDR2 SVGAGI. The CDR3 has 13 residues. V lost 4 bases, J lost 4 bases, and 10 bases lay in between.

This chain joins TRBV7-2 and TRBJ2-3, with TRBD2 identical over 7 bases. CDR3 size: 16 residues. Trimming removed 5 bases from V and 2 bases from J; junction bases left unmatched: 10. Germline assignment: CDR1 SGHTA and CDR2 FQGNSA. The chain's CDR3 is CASSPPGGGNTDTQYF. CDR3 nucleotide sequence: TGTGCCAGCAGCCCCCCGGGGGGAGGGAACACAGATACGCAGTATTTT. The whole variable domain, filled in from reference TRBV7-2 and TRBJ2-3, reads GAGVSQSPSNKVTEKGKDVELRCDPISGHTALYWYRQSLGQGLEFLIYFQGNSAPDKSGLPSDRFSAERTGGSVSTLTIQRTQQEDSAVYLCASSPPGGGNTDTQYFGPGTRLTVL.

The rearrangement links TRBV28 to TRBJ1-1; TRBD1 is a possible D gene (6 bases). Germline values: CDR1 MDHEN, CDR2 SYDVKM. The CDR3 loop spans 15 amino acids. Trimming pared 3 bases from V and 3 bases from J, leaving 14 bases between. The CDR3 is CASSFPRGGYTEAFF. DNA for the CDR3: TGTGCCAGCAGTTTCCCCAGGGGCGGCTACACTGAAGCTTTCTTT.